This T cell receptor beta chain derives from a study of cytomegalovirus exposure and HLA in healthy donors. Notes on the study in general: Among CMV-associated TCR beta chains, most appeared HLA-restricted in a later analysis. Several of the most significant clusters appeared linked to common viral pathogens, based on a later analysis. Analysis was carried out at a later point, and it linked a missense DCLRE1C variant to TCR beta V- and J-gene trimming. Information on immune exposure was restricted to one variable (CMV serostatus).

In the case of this clone: Antigen unknown.

13 Jbeta primers and 60 Vbeta primers were used for the PCR. Sequencing used immunoSEQ multiplex PCR; TCRdb keeps in-frame clones, though not all of them. The table includes under 95,000 clones, 55% to 75% detected once. This CDR3 has 14 residues. Germline CDR1 reads SGHTS; CDR2 reads YDEGEE. V trimming: 4 bases; J trimming: 6 bases; junction bases outside the gene matches: 8. The sequence came from a woman between 40 and 55 years old in good health and CMV-seropositive. This rearrangement joins TRBV5-8 to TRBJ2-5; TRBD2 aligns across 8 bases. Sequences were obtained from PBMCs. The chain's CDR3 is CASSPGTRAKTQYF. The DNA of the CDR3 is TGTGCCAGCAGCCCCGGGACTAGGGCGAAGACCCAGTACTTC.